This entry describes one T cell receptor beta chain. What it recognizes is unknown. There are 18 residues in the CDR3. Trimming removed 2 bases at V and 2 bases at J, with 22 bases between. The germline V gene has CDR1 MNHEY and CDR2 SMNVEV (reference sequence). The data originate from a study of human thymus T cells. Broader study findings: Highly overlapping thymic repertoires in unrelated individuals were reported by related research. Gene usage (both V and J) appeared biased in thymic and blood repertoires.

The source of the thymus tissue was resections taken during corrective heart surgery. Each of the donors was a healthy Finnish infant who was undergoing open corrective cardiac surgery for congenital heart defects. Sequencing was performed with immunoSEQ multiplex PCR; in TCRdb, only in-frame clones are kept and a portion is missing. This sample yields about 130,000 clones, of which about 94% are seen a single time; around 0.025% belongs to the top ten. The sequenced material came from thymus tissue. The TCR originated in a boy in the first two years of life with a congenital heart defect but otherwise immunologically healthy. The chain joins TRBV27 to TRBJ2-7; D not certain. The CDR3 DNA reads as TGTGCCAGCAGTTTAGCCCCCTCGACAAGACTCCCGACCTACGAGCAGTACTTC. Encoded protein: CASSLAPSTRLPTYEQYF.